The 23 T cell receptor beta chains below were found in one sample sequenced in a study of shared clonotypes between healthy human individuals. The method was immunoSEQ multiplex PCR; TCRdb's version includes in-frame clones alone and lacks a portion of them. The sample records 2 million to 2.5 million clones, 85% to 95% being singletons. Sequenced material: naive CD4+ T cells from PBMCs. Subset in this sample: CD45RA+ positively selected. These receptors were collected from a man younger than 35 in good health. Some clones in this sample may be carry-over from other donors' samples.

The V and J genes are TRBV7-8 and TRBJ1-1; the D gene is possibly TRBD1 (5 bases). Germline assignment: CDR1 SGHVS and CDR2 FQNEAQ. V was clipped by 4 bases and J by 4 bases, with 22 bases between them. The CDR3 covers 17 residues. CDR3 sequence reads: CASSSLGDEYSSTEAFF. In DNA, the CDR3 is TGTGCCAGCAGCTCCCTCGGGGACGAATATAGTTCCACTGAAGCTTTCTTT.

This rearrangement joins TRBV5-6 to TRBJ2-7; 12 positions match TRBD2. This CDR3 is built from 16 residues. V gave up 0 bases and J gave up 2 bases; unmatched junction bases: 3. Germline CDR1 and CDR2: SGHDT and YYEEEE. The CDR3, as DNA: TGTGCCAGCAGCTTGGATTCTAGCGGGAGGGCCTACGAGCAGTACTTC. Translated: CASSLDSSGRAYEQYF.

The gene calls are TRBV5-1 and TRBJ1-4, with 10 positions matching TRBD1. The CDR3 totals 14 residues. From germline, CDR1 is SGHRS and CDR2 YFSETQ. V lost 4 bases and J lost 9; bases outside the gene matches: 6. This chain's CDR3 is CASSTGTGDQKLFF. The CDR3 DNA reads as TGCGCCAGCAGCACCGGGACAGGGGACCAAAAACTGTTTTTT.

On this clone itself: The same CDR3 also results from other DNA sequences found in this sample. The rearrangement joins TRBV28 to TRBJ1-2; 7 bases are a match to TRBD1. From germline, CDR1 is MDHEN and CDR2 SYDVKM. The CDR3 extends over 14 amino acids. V shed 5 bases and J 2 bases; nucleotides not matched to a gene: 5. CDR3 amino acids: CASSRQGLNYGYTF. CDR3 nucleotide sequence: TGTGCCAGCAGTCGACAGGGCCTAAACTATGGCTACACCTTC.

This clone was counted a single time. The chain is built from TRBV5-1 and TRBJ1-1; no firm D call. V gave up 6 bases and J gave up 4 bases, with 16 bases separating them. This CDR3 has 14 amino acids. The germline gives CDR1 SGHRS, CDR2 YFSETQ. CDR3 coding DNA: TGCGCCAGCAACGTAGATGGCCCAGGCACTGAAGCTTTCTTT. This gives the protein CASNVDGPGTEAFF.

This chain connects TRBV2 to TRBJ2-3, with TRBD1 as a possible D gene (7 bases). The germline gives CDR1 SNHLY, CDR2 FYNNEI. This CDR3 is 17 amino acids long. The V and J ends lost 6 bases and 2 bases respectively, with 21 bases between them. This CDR3 reads CASSPRGDSSYTDTQYF. DNA for the CDR3: TGTGCCAGCAGCCCAAGGGGGGACAGCTCATACACAGATACGCAGTATTTT.

The V and J genes are TRBV5-1 and TRBJ2-7; the match to TRBD2 covers 7 bases. V shed 1 base and J 5 bases; nucleotides not matched to a gene: 6. The CDR3 consists of 14 residues. CDR1 and CDR2 (germline): SGHRS, YFSETQ. Written as DNA, the CDR3 is TGCGCCAGCAGCTTGACTAGCGAGACAGACGAGCAGTACTTC. Its protein is CASSLTSETDEQYF.

The V call is TRBV7-9, the J call TRBJ2-7; D is uncertain. The CDR3 is made up of 13 amino acids. Trimming took 4 bases from V and 1 from J, leaving 8 bases between them. Germline V lookup: CDR1 SEHNR, CDR2 FQNEAQ (reference sequence). The CDR3 region has the DNA TGTGCCAGCAGCTACTCACCATCCTACGAGCAGTACTTC. Protein sequence: CASSYSPSYEQYF.

This chain uses TRBV5-1 with TRBJ2-3; 9 bases align to TRBD1. This CDR3 region has 16 residues. The germline gives CDR1 SGHRS, CDR2 YFSETQ. With V trimmed by 5 bases and J by 4 bases, 11 bases remained unmatched. Written as DNA, the CDR3 is TGCGCCAGCAGTACACCCGGGACAGGGCTGCCAGATACGCAGTATTTT. It yields the protein CASSTPGTGLPDTQYF.

This clone has just one count. This chain uses TRBV27 with TRBJ1-5; 10 bases fit TRBD1. Unmatched junction bases numbered 9, after V lost 6 bases and J lost 1 base. The CDR3 totals 17 residues. Germline CDR1 MNHEY, CDR2 SMNVEV (reference sequence). The CDR3 region has the DNA TGTGCCAGCAGGGACGGGACAGGGGATTGGAGCAATCAGCCCCAGCATTTT. It is translated as CASRDGTGDWSNQPQHF.

The chain has TRBV6-5 and TRBJ2-3; D might be TRBD2 (5 bases). V was trimmed by 6 bases and J by 2 bases, leaving 12 bases between them. This CDR3 is built from 14 residues. Germline V gene sequence: CDR1 MNHEY, CDR2 SVGAGI. This chain's CDR3 is CASSQLVFTDTQYF. As DNA, the CDR3 is TGTGCCAGCAGCCAACTAGTCTTCACAGATACGCAGTATTTT.

This chain uses TRBV5-4 with TRBJ2-1; perhaps TRBD1 as D (7 bases). The CDR3 loop spans 15 amino acids. Germline values: CDR1 SGHNT, CDR2 YYREEE (reference sequence). Between the trimmed V and J ends, which lost 6 bases and 3 bases, there was a span of 16 bases. In DNA, the CDR3 is TGTGCCAGCACCCAGGGGGGAGTCAGCTACAATGAGCAGTTCTTC. Its translation is CASTQGGVSYNEQFF.

V gene TRBV5-8 combines with J gene TRBJ1-2, with 7 bases lining up with TRBD1. This CDR3 is built from 14 residues. Germline CDR1 is SGHTS and CDR2 is YDEGEE. V was pared by 4 bases and J by 4 bases, with 7 bases of the junction left unmatched. CDR3 nucleotides: TGTGCCAGCAGCCAACAGGGGTTGGCCTATGGCTACACCTTC. Residues: CASSQQGLAYGYTF.

This sequence joins TRBV5-4 and TRBJ2-3, with 11 positions matching TRBD2. The CDR3 totals 16 residues. CDR1 and CDR2 from the germline V gene are SGHNT and YYREEE (reference sequence). V lost 4 bases, J lost 2 bases, and 6 bases stayed unmatched. The CDR3 loop reads CASSPGLAASTDTQYF. The DNA for the CDR3 is TGTGCCAGCAGCCCGGGACTAGCGGCTTCCACAGATACGCAGTATTTT.

The chain carries TRBV7-7 and TRBJ2-1, with TRBD2 identical over 9 bases. Trimming removed 5 bases from V and 6 bases from J; junction bases left unmatched: 8. CDR3 size: 15 residues. The germline V gene has CDR1 SSHAT and CDR2 FNYEAQ (reference sequence). In DNA form, the CDR3 reads TGTGCCAGCAGCACCGGACTAGCGCTTCCCAATGAGCAGTTCTTC. It encodes CASSTGLALPNEQFF.

V is TRBV28 and J is TRBJ2-5, with 11 bases aligning to TRBD2. The V segment lost 6 bases and the J segment 3 bases; nucleotides outside the gene matches: 0. The CDR3 length is 13 residues. Germline lookup yields CDR1 MDHEN and CDR2 SYDVKM. The CDR3 region is CASRTSGKETQYF. DNA for the CDR3: TGTGCCAGCAGGACTAGCGGGAAAGAGACCCAGTACTTC.

In regard to this clone: Other DNA sequences in the same sample also yield this CDR3. V and J are TRBV9 and TRBJ2-3, with D possibly matching TRBD2 (6 bases). With 2 bases removed from V and 0 bases from J, the gap between germline ends came to 10 bases. Per the germline V gene, CDR1 is SGDLS and CDR2 is YYNGEE. This CDR3 contains 15 residues. CDR3 region: CASSVGLASTDTQYF. The CDR3 region has the DNA TGTGCCAGCAGCGTCGGCCTAGCGAGCACAGATACGCAGTATTTT.

The rearrangement links TRBV27 to TRBJ1-2, with TRBD1 as a possible D gene (6 bases). Germline V gene sequence: CDR1 MNHEY, CDR2 SMNVEV (reference sequence). This CDR3 spans 15 amino acids. V was trimmed by 9 bases and J by 0 bases, leaving 17 bases between them. The CDR3 DNA is TGTGCCAGTCGTCCTTTCCGGGACACTAACTATGGCTACACCTTC. It encodes CASRPFRDTNYGYTF.

The chain uses TRBV28 and TRBJ1-1; possibly TRBD1 for D (6 bases). V lost 5 bases and J lost 2, with 12 bases in between. In germline, CDR1 is MDHEN, CDR2 SYDVKM. This CDR3 comprises 14 residues. The CDR3 DNA follows: TGTGCCAGCAGTCCTTGGACAGTAAACACTGAAGCTTTCTTT. Residues: CASSPWTVNTEAFF.

This rearrangement joins TRBV7-6 to TRBJ2-7, with unresolved D. The CDR3 sequence is 14 residues long. V was clipped by 1 base and J by 6 bases, with 13 bases between them. Germline-derived CDR1 and CDR2 are SGHVS and FNYEAQ. The CDR3 nucleotides read TGTGCCAGCAGCTTAGGAGGCACACTCTCCGAGCAGTACTTC. It codes for CASSLGGTLSEQYF.

V gene TRBV18 combines with J gene TRBJ1-2; D remains ambiguous. V was clipped by 3 bases and J by 4 bases, with 12 bases between them. This CDR3 contains 14 residues. CDR1 is KGHSH, CDR2 LQKENI, per germline. CDR3 nucleotides: TGTGCCAGCTCACCCTTAATCGGGTCCTATGGCTACACCTTC. Its protein is CASSPLIGSYGYTF.

The chain has TRBV5-1 and TRBJ2-2; 12 bases map to TRBD1. Trimming removed 3 bases from V and 2 bases from J; junction bases left unmatched: 2. CDR3 length: 16 residues. Germline V gene lookup returns CDR1 SGHRS and CDR2 YFSETQ. CDR3 loop: CASSSGTGGNTGELFF. The CDR3 DNA follows: TGCGCCAGCAGCTCTGGGACAGGGGGCAACACCGGGGAGCTGTTTTTT.

Notes on this clone: The same CDR3 is also encoded by other DNA sequences in this sample. V and J are TRBV18 and TRBJ2-7; no definite D call. CDR3 length equals 15 residues. V was shortened by 2 bases and J by 0 bases, with 11 bases between the two germline ends. Germline V gene lookup returns CDR1 KGHSH and CDR2 LQKENI. The CDR3 sequence: CASSPGQVNSYEQYF. The CDR3 nucleotides read TGTGCCAGCTCACCAGGGCAAGTCAACTCCTACGAGCAGTACTTC.